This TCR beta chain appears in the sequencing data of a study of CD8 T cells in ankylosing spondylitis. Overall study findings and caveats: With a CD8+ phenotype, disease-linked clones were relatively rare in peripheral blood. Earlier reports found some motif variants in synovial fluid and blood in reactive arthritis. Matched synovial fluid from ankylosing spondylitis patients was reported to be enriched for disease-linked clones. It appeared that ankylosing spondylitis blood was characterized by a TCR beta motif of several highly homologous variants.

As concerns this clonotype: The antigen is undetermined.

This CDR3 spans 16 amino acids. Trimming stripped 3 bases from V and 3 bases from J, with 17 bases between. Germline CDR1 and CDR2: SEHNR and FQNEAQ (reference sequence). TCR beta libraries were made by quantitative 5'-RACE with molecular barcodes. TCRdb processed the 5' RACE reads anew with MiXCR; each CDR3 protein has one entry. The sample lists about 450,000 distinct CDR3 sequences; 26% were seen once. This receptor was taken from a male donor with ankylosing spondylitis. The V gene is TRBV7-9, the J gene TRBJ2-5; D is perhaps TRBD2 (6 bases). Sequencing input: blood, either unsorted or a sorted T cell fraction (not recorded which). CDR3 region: CASSLSSGDRKETQYF. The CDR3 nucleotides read TGTGCCAGCAGCTTGAGTAGCGGAGATAGGAAAGAGACCCAGTACTTC.